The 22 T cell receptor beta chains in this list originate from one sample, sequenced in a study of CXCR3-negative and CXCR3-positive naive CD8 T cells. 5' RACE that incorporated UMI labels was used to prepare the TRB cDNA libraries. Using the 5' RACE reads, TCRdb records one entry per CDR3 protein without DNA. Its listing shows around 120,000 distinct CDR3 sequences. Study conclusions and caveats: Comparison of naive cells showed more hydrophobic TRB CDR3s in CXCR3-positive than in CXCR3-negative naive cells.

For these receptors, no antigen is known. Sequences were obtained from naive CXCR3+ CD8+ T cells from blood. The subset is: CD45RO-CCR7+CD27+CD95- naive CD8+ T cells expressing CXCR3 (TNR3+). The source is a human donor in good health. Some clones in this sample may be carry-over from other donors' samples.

CDR3 sequence reads: CARGDREVDEQYF. This chain links TRBV2 with TRBJ2-7; as DNA is missing, the TRBD1 call by TCRdb cannot be tested. Germline V CDR1 and CDR2: SNHLY, FYNNEI. The CDR3 extends over 13 amino acids.

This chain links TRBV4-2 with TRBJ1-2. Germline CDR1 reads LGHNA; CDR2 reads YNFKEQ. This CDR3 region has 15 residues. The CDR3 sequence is CASSHDITALYGYTF.

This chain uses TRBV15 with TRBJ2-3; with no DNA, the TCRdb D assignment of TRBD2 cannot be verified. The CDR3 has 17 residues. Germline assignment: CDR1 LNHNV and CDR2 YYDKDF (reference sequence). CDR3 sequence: CATSGIYSGLITDTQYF. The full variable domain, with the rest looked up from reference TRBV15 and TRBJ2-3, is DAMVIQNPRYQVTQFGKPVTLSCSQTLNHNVMYWYQQKSSQAPKLLFHYYDKDFNNEADTPDNFQSRRPNTSFCFLDIRSPGLGDTAMYLCATSGIYSGLITDTQYFGPGTRLTVL.

The CDR3 region is CASSPGGGSGNTIYF. The chain has TRBV4-3 and TRBJ1-3. In germline, CDR1 is LGHNA, CDR2 YSLEER. CDR3 size: 15 residues.

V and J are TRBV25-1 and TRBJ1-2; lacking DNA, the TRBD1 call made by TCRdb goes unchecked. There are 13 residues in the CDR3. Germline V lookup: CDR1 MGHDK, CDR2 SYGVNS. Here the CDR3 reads CASSGTAFYGYTF.

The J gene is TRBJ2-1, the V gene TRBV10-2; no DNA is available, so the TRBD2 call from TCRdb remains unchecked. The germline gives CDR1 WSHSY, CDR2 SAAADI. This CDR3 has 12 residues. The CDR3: CASSPSGGEQFF.

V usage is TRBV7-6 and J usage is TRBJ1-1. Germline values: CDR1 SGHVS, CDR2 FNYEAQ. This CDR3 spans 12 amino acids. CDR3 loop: CASSSTETEAFF.

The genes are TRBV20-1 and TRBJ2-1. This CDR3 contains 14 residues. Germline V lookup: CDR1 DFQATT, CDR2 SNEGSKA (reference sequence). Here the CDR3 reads CSARGQPDYNEQFF.

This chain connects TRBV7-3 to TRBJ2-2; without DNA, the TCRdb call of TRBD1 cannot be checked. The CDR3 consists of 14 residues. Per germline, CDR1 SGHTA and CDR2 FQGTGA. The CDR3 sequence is CASSAPTGAGELFF.

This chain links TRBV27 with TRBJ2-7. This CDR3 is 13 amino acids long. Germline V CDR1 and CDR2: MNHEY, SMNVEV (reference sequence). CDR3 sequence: CASADGISYEQYF.

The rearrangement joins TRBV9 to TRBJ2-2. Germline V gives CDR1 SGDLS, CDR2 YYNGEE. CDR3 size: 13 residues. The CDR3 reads CASSVADTGELFF.

CDR3 residues: CASSNKTGITDTQYF. V is TRBV21-1 and J is TRBJ2-3; TCRdb's D call, TRBD1, is unchecked because there is no DNA. TRBV21-1 is shown as a pseudogene. The CDR3 is made up of 15 amino acids.

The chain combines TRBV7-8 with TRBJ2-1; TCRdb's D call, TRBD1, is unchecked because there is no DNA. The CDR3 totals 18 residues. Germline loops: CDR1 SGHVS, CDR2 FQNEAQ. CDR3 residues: CASSLVYRQVGSGDWQFF.

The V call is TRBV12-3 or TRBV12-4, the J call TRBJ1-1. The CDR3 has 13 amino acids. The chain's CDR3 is CASSLFGDTEAFF.

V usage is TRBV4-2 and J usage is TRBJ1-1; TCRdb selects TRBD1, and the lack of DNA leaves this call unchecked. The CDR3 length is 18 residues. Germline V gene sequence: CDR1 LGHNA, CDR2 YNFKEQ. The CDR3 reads CASSQDGSLTGMSTEAFF.

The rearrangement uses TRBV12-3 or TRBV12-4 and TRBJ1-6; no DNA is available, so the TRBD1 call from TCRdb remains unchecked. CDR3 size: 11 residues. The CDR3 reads CASSFRDRLHF.

The CDR3: CASSYPRIVQETQYF. The genes are TRBV28 and TRBJ2-5. The CDR3 totals 15 residues. The germline V gene encodes CDR1 MDHEN and CDR2 SYDVKM.

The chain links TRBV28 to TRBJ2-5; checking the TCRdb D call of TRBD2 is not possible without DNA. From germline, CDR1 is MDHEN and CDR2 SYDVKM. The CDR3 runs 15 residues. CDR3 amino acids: CASSLAGTLQETQYF.

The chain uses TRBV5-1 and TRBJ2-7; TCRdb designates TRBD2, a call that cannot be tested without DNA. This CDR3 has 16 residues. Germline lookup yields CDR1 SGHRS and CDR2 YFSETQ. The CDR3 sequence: CASSPFPGTSGYEQYF.

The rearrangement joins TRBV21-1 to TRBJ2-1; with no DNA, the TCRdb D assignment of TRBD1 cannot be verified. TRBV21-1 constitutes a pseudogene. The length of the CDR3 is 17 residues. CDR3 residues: CASSKILGQGSYNEQFF.

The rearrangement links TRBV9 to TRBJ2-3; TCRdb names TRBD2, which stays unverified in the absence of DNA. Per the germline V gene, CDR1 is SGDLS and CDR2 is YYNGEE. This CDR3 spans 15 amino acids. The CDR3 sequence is CASSLFSGDTDTQYF. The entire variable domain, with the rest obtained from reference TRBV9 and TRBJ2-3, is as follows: DSGVTQTPKHLITATGQRVTLRCSPRSGDLSVYWYQQSLDQGLQFLIQYYNGEERAKGNILERFSAQQFPDLHSELNLSSLELGDSALYFCASSLFSGDTDTQYFGPGTRLTVL.

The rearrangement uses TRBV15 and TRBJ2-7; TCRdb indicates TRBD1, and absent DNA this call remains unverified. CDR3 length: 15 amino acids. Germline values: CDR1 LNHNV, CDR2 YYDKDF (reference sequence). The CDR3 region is CATSRSRVSSYEQYF.